A selection of T cell receptor beta chains follows, all from one sample in a study of blood T cells in healthy people across ages. In TCRdb, the 5' RACE reads were re-called with MiXCR into one record per CDR3 protein. The table shows 450,000 to 700,000 distinct CDR3 sequences, with about 25% occurring only once. Sequenced material: blood. All receptors derive from a woman between 65 and 79 years old in good health. Both conserved end residues are part of each CDR3. A D gene is named only where the DNA matches it firmly. Size tells how often a clone was seen (once, few, many) or the class of an expanded clone, and some rows leave it out.

TRBV20-1	TRBJ2-7	few	.	CSATSDKLEQYF	TGCAGTGCTACCTCTGACAAGCTCGAGCAGTACTTC
TRBV5-1	TRBJ1-2	few	.	CASSKGHGGDYGYTF	TGCGCCAGCAGTAAGGGCCATGGGGGCGACTATGGCTACACCTTC
TRBV12-5	TRBJ2-5	.	.	CASGLEEETQYF	TGTGCTAGTGGTTTGGAGGAAGAGACCCAGTACTTC
TRBV6-9	TRBJ2-2	few	TRBD1	CASIHRQGRNTGELFF	TGTGCCAGCATTCACAGACAGGGGCGTAACACCGGGGAGCTGTTTTTT
TRBV12-3/TRBV12-4	TRBJ1-2	few	.	CASSLMGRDYYGYTF	TGTGCCAGCAGTTTAATGGGCAGAGACTACTATGGCTACACCTTC
TRBV7-9	TRBJ2-5	.	TRBD2	CASSLTSGKETQYF	TGTGCCAGCAGCCTCACTAGCGGGAAAGAGACCCAGTACTTC
TRBV12-3/TRBV12-4	TRBJ2-7	.	.	CASSLIRQDYEQYF	TGTGCCAGCAGCTTGATTAGACAGGACTACGAGCAGTACTTC
TRBV12-3/TRBV12-4	TRBJ2-1	.	TRBD2	CASSLRTSGLHNEQFF	TGTGCCAGCAGTTTAAGGACTAGCGGGCTGCACAATGAGCAGTTCTTC
TRBV15	TRBJ2-7	few	.	CATSRDTNEQYF	TGTGCCACCAGCAGAGATACTAACGAGCAGTACTTC
TRBV20-1	TRBJ2-1	.	.	CSARATGYNEQFF	TGCAGTGCTAGAGCTACAGGGTACAATGAGCAGTTCTTC
TRBV9	TRBJ2-3	.	.	CASSPASTSTDTQYF	TGTGCCAGCAGCCCGGCGTCGACTAGCACAGATACGCAGTATTTT
TRBV29-1	TRBJ2-1	few	.	CSVGSGKSSSYNEQFF	TGCAGCGTAGGATCGGGTAAGAGTAGCTCCTACAATGAGCAGTTCTTC
TRBV11-2	TRBJ2-1	once	.	CASSLAELVRGGNEQFF	TGTGCCAGCAGCTTAGCCGAACTAGTCAGGGGCGGAAATGAGCAGTTCTTC
TRBV7-3	TRBJ2-5	.	TRBD2	CASSLYGEGETQYF	TGTGCCAGCAGCTTATACGGGGAGGGGGAGACCCAGTACTTC
TRBV20-1	TRBJ1-4	.	.	CSARDRAGFGKLFF	TGCAGTGCTAGAGATCGGGCAGGTTTTGGGAAACTGTTTTTT
TRBV7-8	TRBJ2-1	few	TRBD2	CASRPGLGLYNEQFF	TGTGCCAGCAGGCCGGGACTAGGGCTATACAATGAGCAGTTCTTC
TRBV5-8	TRBJ2-1	.	.	CASSLHLSAGRSNEQFF	TGTGCCAGCAGCCTTCACCTTAGTGCAGGGCGATCTAATGAGCAGTTCTTC
TRBV10-3	TRBJ1-2	few	.	CAISELMEGYTF	TGTGCCATCAGTGAGTTGATGGAAGGCTACACCTTC
TRBV4-2	TRBJ2-1	.	TRBD2	CASSQATSGGVYNEQFF	TGTGCCAGCAGCCAAGCGACTAGCGGGGGGGTCTACAATGAGCAGTTCTTC
TRBV6-2/TRBV6-3	TRBJ1-5	.	.	CASSPPRGWGVGNQPQHF	TGTGCCAGCAGTCCTCCTCGGGGATGGGGGGTTGGTAATCAGCCCCAGCATTTT
TRBV24-1	TRBJ2-2	few	TRBD1	CATRRTGGHGELFF	TGTGCCACCAGACGGACAGGGGGACACGGGGAGCTGTTTTTT
TRBV18	TRBJ2-1	.	.	CASSPWADRENEQFF	TGTGCCAGCTCACCCTGGGCTGACCGGGAGAATGAGCAGTTCTTC
TRBV11-2	TRBJ2-2	few	TRBD1	CASSRLGTGSTGELFF	TGTGCCAGCAGCCGGTTGGGGACAGGAAGCACCGGGGAGCTGTTTTTT
TRBV4-2	TRBJ1-2	few	.	CASSQGATVYGYTF	TGTGCCAGCAGCCAAGGTGCAACCGTCTATGGCTACACCTTC
TRBV6-2/TRBV6-3	TRBJ1-6	.	TRBD1	CASRLDRARYNSPLHF	TGTGCCAGCAGACTGGACAGGGCTCGGTATAATTCACCCCTCCACTTT